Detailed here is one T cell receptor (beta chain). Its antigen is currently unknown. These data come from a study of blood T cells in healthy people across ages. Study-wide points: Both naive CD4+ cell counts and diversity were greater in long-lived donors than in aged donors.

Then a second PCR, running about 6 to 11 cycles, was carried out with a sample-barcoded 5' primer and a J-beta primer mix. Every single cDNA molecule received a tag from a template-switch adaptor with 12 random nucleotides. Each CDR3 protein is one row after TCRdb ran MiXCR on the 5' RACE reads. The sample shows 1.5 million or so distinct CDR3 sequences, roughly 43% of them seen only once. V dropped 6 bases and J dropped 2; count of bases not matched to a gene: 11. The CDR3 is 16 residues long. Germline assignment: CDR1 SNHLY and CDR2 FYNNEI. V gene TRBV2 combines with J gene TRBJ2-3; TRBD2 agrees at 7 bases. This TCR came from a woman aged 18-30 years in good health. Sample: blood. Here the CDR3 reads CASSVKSGTLTDTQYF. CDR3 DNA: TGTGCCAGCAGCGTAAAAAGCGGGACCCTCACAGATACGCAGTATTTT.